This TCR beta chain was found in a study of T cells in Graves' hyperthyroidism and ophthalmopathy. The study defined stable Graves' hyperthyroidism as no ophthalmopathy progression within 18 months. Uncontrolled infection, other autoimmune disease, pregnancy and lactation each barred patients from inclusion. Together with thyroid ultrasound, orbital computed tomography, serum thyroxine and TRAb, clinical symptoms were used for diagnoses. Regions amplified from RNA transcripts were the TCR beta CDR3 regions. First-round RT-PCR targeting the TCR CDR3 was performed with the HTBI primer set. Using its own MiXCR run on the multiplex PCR reads, TCRdb lists one record per CDR3 protein. The sample shows approximately 400,000 distinct CDR3 sequences, around 16% of them seen only once. The germline V gene has CDR1 SGHDT and CDR2 YYEEEE. The junction had 11 bases not matched to a gene; V was cut back by 1 base and J by 3 bases. The CDR3 runs 18 residues.

This clonotype turned up a few times. Sequences were obtained from blood. The genes are TRBV5-6 and TRBJ1-4; 8 bases fit TRBD1. This clonotype originated in a woman aged 18-30 years with Graves' hyperthyroidism. The CDR3 DNA sequence: TGTGCCAGCAGCTTGTCCCCAGGGGGCTTCGTGGCTAATGAAAAACTGTTTTTT. Its protein is CASSLSPGGFVANEKLFF.